The T cell receptor (beta chain) described here comes from a study of blood T cell repertoires in COVID-19. This clone was detected a few times. This table comes from immunoSEQ multiplex PCR, and its TCRdb copy is limited to in-frame clones, with some not included. The data show about 110,000 clones, approximately 65% seen once. Material: peripheral blood. This clonotype was obtained from a woman aged 55-69 years with acute or convalescent COVID-19.

The CDR3 is CASSFRDNRGYTF. The DNA for the CDR3 is TGTGCCAGCAGTTTCCGGGACAACCGTGGCTACACCTTC. The chain recombines TRBV27 with TRBJ1-2, with D possibly matching TRBD1 (6 bases). V lost 3 bases and J lost 7, with 12 bases in between. There are 13 residues in the CDR3. Germline lookup yields CDR1 MNHEY and CDR2 SMNVEV (reference sequence).